These 25 T cell receptor beta chains were sequenced from one sample in a study of blood T cells in healthy people across ages. A second PCR of 7 to 11 cycles used a sample-barcoded 5' primer and a J-beta primer mix. MiXCR, run by TCRdb on the 5' RACE reads, gives a single entry per CDR3 protein. This table has 500,000 to 600,000 distinct CDR3 sequences, 27% appearing once. The sequenced sample consisted of blood. The source of these receptors is a woman in her sixties or seventies in good health.

This clonotype was detected only a few times. The germline gene is not matched at one end of the junction; a read error may be the cause. The rearrangement joins TRBV7-3 to TRBJ2-3, with a tentative D call TRBD1 (6 bases). The CDR3 contains 14 residues. The germline V gene encodes CDR1 SGHTA and CDR2 FQGTGA. The CDR3 is CASRLTGRTDTQYF. The CDR3 DNA is TGTGCCAGCAGGTTAACAGGGCGCACAGATACGCAGTATTTT.

This clonotype was seen more than once but under ten times. The chain employs TRBV4-3 and TRBJ2-5, with a weak D call TRBD2 (5 bases). The CDR3 extends over 17 amino acids. CDR1 is LGHNA and CDR2 is YSLEER in the germline V gene. The germline V and J ends were trimmed by 4 bases and 5 bases, with 23 bases remaining between them. CDR3 amino acids: CASSPYGNSPEGETQYF. The CDR3 nucleotides are TGCGCCAGCAGCCCTTACGGGAATTCCCCCGAGGGCGAGACCCAGTACTTC.

The chain joins TRBV7-8 to TRBJ2-3; 11 nucleotides match TRBD2. CDR3 length: 16 residues. Germline-derived CDR1 and CDR2 are SGHVS and FQNEAQ. The V and J ends lost 5 bases and 5 bases, in that order; junction bases with no gene match: 9. CDR3 region: CASSPSSGGREDTQYF. For the CDR3, the DNA is TGTGCCAGCAGCCCATCTAGCGGGGGGAGGGAAGATACGCAGTATTTT.

This clonotype showed up just a few times. The chain combines TRBV7-9 with TRBJ2-5, with 8 bases identical to TRBD2. The better agreement between TRBJ2-7 and the DNA end casts doubt on the J call. CDR1 SEHNR and CDR2 FQNEAQ come from the germline V gene (reference sequence). The CDR3 length is 15 residues. The CDR3 protein is CASSFGGGRSYEQYF. In nucleotides, the CDR3 is TGTGCCAGCAGCTTCGGCGGGGGGCGATCCTACGAGCAGTACTTC.

There are a few counts of this clonotype. The chain couples TRBV7-2 to TRBJ1-2; D is ambiguous. The CDR3 is 13 residues long. Trimming removed 2 bases from V and 4 bases from J, with 8 bases in between. The germline V gene has CDR1 SGHTA and CDR2 FQGNSA. CDR3 residues: CASSLRQVYGYTF. DNA of the CDR3: TGTGCCAGCAGCTTAAGGCAGGTCTATGGCTACACCTTC.

The DNA of the CDR3 is TGTGCCAGCTCGGCCACTGGGGACCGCTACAATGAGCAGTTCTTC. Encoded protein: CASSATGDRYNEQFF. The chain has TRBV18 and TRBJ2-1; the D call may be TRBD1 or TRBD2 (5 bases each). Germline V gene lookup returns CDR1 KGHSH and CDR2 LQKENI. V dropped 6 bases and J dropped 3 bases, with 15 bases sitting between them. There are 15 residues in the CDR3.

This clonotype came up a few times. The chain recombines TRBV20-1 with TRBJ2-5; TRBD1 matches 10 bases. This CDR3 has 15 amino acids. J was trimmed by 5 bases and V by 3 bases; bases with no gene match: 9. From germline, CDR1 is DFQATT and CDR2 SNEGSKA (reference sequence). The CDR3 protein is CSARDPGQGRETQYF. The CDR3 DNA reads TGCAGTGCTAGGGATCCGGGACAGGGGAGGGAGACCCAGTACTTC.

The chain employs TRBV7-2 and TRBJ2-3, with D unresolved. CDR3 length equals 15 residues. Germline-derived CDR1 and CDR2 are SGHTA and FQGNSA. Trimming removed 5 bases from V and 0 bases from J, with 12 bases in between. CDR3 region: CASSPSYRSTDTQYF. CDR3 sequence (DNA): TGTGCCAGCAGCCCCAGCTACCGGAGCACAGATACGCAGTATTTT.

A word on this clonotype: Relative to the germline gene, one junction end is altered; a read error may explain this. CDR3 sequence (DNA): TGCGCCGGCAGCCAAGACAGGGGAAACACAGATACGCAGTATTTT. It yields the protein CAGSQDRGNTDTQYF. The chain recombines TRBV4-3 with TRBJ2-3, with 8 bases identical to TRBD1. CDR3 length: 15 residues. CDR1 is LGHNA, CDR2 YSLEER, per germline.

V gene TRBV9 combines with J gene TRBJ2-1; the D is unclear. The CDR3 has 12 amino acids. CDR1 is SGDLS, CDR2 YYNGEE, per germline. Trimming cost V 5 bases and J 6 bases, with 9 bases left between them. The CDR3 bases are TGTGCCAGCAGATTATACCCCAATGAGCAGTTCTTC. Amino acid sequence: CASRLYPNEQFF.

The rearrangement links TRBV5-1 to TRBJ2-2, with a tentative D call TRBD2 (6 bases). The CDR3 is 14 residues long. CDR1 SGHRS and CDR2 YFSETQ come from the germline V gene. Trimming removed 4 bases at V and 1 base at J, with 8 bases between. The CDR3 loop is CASSGGENTGELFF. In DNA form, the CDR3 reads TGCGCCAGCAGCGGCGGGGAGAACACCGGGGAGCTGTTTTTT.

The V call is TRBV25-1, the J call TRBJ2-5, with D possibly matching TRBD1 (5 bases). The DNA matches TRBJ2-1 better at its end, which makes the J call doubtful. Germline-derived CDR1 and CDR2 are MGHDK and SYGVNS. The CDR3 is 11 residues long. Written as DNA, the CDR3 is TGTGCCAGCAGTAAGGGGCGTGAGCAGTTCTTC. This codes for CASSKGREQFF.

This clonotype has a handful of counts. The rearrangement uses TRBV30 and TRBJ2-7; D ambiguous. The J call is in doubt because the DNA end fits TRBJ2-1 better. Looked up from germline, CDR1 is GTSNPN and CDR2 is SVGIG (reference sequence). CDR3 length: 13 amino acids. Written as DNA, the CDR3 is TGTGCCTGGAGTGTACGCCTGGAGAATGAGCAGTTCTTC. It translates to CAWSVRLENEQFF.

The chain combines TRBV20-1 with TRBJ2-7; tentatively, D is TRBD1 or TRBD2 (5 bases each). V lost 0 bases, J lost 0 bases, and 12 bases lay in between. The CDR3 spans 15 residues. In germline, CDR1 is DFQATT, CDR2 SNEGSKA (reference sequence). CDR3 protein: CSARDRDHFSYEQYF. Written as DNA, the CDR3 is TGCAGTGCTAGAGACCGGGACCACTTCTCCTACGAGCAGTACTTC.

V usage is TRBV29-1 and J usage is TRBJ2-7; D unclear. CDR3 length equals 10 residues. CDR1 and CDR2 (germline): SQVTM, ANQGSEA. The V end was cut by 4 bases, the J end by 9 bases, with 10 bases between. The CDR3 DNA is TGCAGCGTTGCAACCCATCGGCAGTACTTC. This codes for CSVATHRQYF.

This chain links TRBV5-5 with TRBJ2-1; 8 bases fit TRBD2. Germline V CDR1 and CDR2: SGHKS, YYEKEE (reference sequence). This CDR3 is built from 16 residues. V shed 1 base, J shed 4 bases, and the junction held 7 bases outside the gene matches. The CDR3 loop reads CASSLQVTSGYNEQFF. CDR3 DNA sequence: TGTGCCAGCAGCTTGCAGGTAACTAGCGGATACAATGAGCAGTTCTTC.

There are a few counts of this clonotype. This chain joins TRBV5-6 and TRBJ1-5; 8 bases agree with TRBD1. Germline V gene lookup returns CDR1 SGHDT and CDR2 YYEEEE. V lost 3 bases and J lost 6; bases outside the gene matches: 2. CDR3 length: 13 amino acids. The CDR3 sequence is CASSSRGPQPQHF. The CDR3 bases are TGTGCCAGCAGCTCCAGGGGGCCTCAGCCCCAGCATTTT.

This clonotype was picked up a small number of times. Sequence at one end of the junction differs from germline and may be a read error. The rearrangement links TRBV6-5 to TRBJ1-1; a possible D gene is TRBD1 (5 bases). This CDR3 region has 16 residues. In germline, CDR1 is MNHEY, CDR2 SVGAGI. Here the CDR3 DNA reads TGTGCCAGCAGTTACGGCAAGACAGTCCCGAACACTGAGGCTTTCTTT. It specifies CASSYGKTVPNTEAFF.

This clonotype was observed a handful of times. The CDR3 protein is CASTRTAYESGNTIYF. DNA of the CDR3: TGTGCCAGCACCCGGACAGCGTACGAATCTGGAAACACCATATATTTT. The gene calls are TRBV7-9 and TRBJ1-3, with D perhaps TRBD1 (6 bases). The CDR3 length is 16 residues. V was shortened by 7 bases and J by 1 base, with 17 bases between the two germline ends. In germline, CDR1 is SEHNR, CDR2 FQNEAQ (reference sequence).

The rearrangement links TRBV7-9 to TRBJ1-2; TRBD1 matches at 9 bases. The ends lost 5 bases at V and 6 bases at J; junction bases unmatched: 10. Germline V gives CDR1 SEHNR, CDR2 FQNEAQ (reference sequence). CDR3 size: 15 residues. The CDR3 spells CASSRIAWTGDGYTF. In nucleotides, the CDR3 is TGTGCCAGCAGCCGGATAGCCTGGACAGGGGATGGCTACACCTTC.

This clonotype was detected only a few times. The V call is TRBV14, the J call TRBJ2-5, with TRBD1 as a possible D gene (5 bases). The CDR3 loop spans 16 amino acids. Germline-derived CDR1 and CDR2 are SGHDN and FVKESK. V was trimmed by 0 bases and J by 3 bases, leaving 14 bases between them. This CDR3 reads CASSQDRWTQEETQYF. The CDR3 nucleotides read TGTGCCAGCAGCCAAGATCGGTGGACACAAGAAGAGACCCAGTACTTC.

The chain joins TRBV20-1 to TRBJ2-1; 12 positions match TRBD2. Germline CDR1 and CDR2: DFQATT and SNEGSKA (reference sequence). V was pared by 6 bases and J by 0 bases, with 9 bases of the junction left unmatched. The CDR3 runs 17 residues. CDR3 sequence: CSASRLAGGSSYNEQFF. The DNA for the CDR3 is TGCAGTGCCAGTAGGCTAGCGGGGGGGAGCTCCTACAATGAGCAGTTCTTC.

V usage is TRBV6-2 or TRBV6-3 and J usage is TRBJ2-3; D gene ambiguous. The CDR3 covers 13 residues. V was clipped by 2 bases and J by 6 bases, with 9 bases between them. Germline V lookup: CDR1 MNHEY, CDR2 SVGEGT. CDR3 DNA: TGTGCCAGCAGTTACGGTTTTCGGGATACGCAGTATTTT. Its protein is CASSYGFRDTQYF.

This clonotype was seen a few times. J is TRBJ1-2 and V is TRBV4-3; D not certain. Trimming stripped 0 bases from V and 6 bases from J, with 11 bases between. CDR3 length equals 14 residues. Germline CDR1 LGHNA, CDR2 YSLEER. This CDR3 reads CASSQEGWEDGYTF. CDR3 nucleotide sequence: TGCGCCAGCAGCCAAGAAGGATGGGAGGATGGCTACACCTTC.

The rearrangement joins TRBV12-3 or TRBV12-4 to TRBJ1-1; maybe TRBD1 (5 bases). CDR3 size: 14 residues. Trimming took off 5 bases at V and 4 bases at J, with 14 bases between the two ends. CDR3 in DNA: TGTGCCAGCAGTCAGGGTTTGGGGGTCACTGAAGCTTTCTTT. It encodes CASSQGLGVTEAFF.